Listed below are T cell receptor beta chains from one sample, sequenced in a study of blood T cell repertoires in COVID-19. Method: immunoSEQ multiplex PCR; TCRdb's copy keeps in-frame clones and lacks some. The table lists around 70,000 clones, 79% of them singletons, with around 27% in the top ten. The specimen sequenced was peripheral blood. The origin of the receptors is a man between 60 and 75 years old with active or convalescent COVID-19. CDR3s include the opening cysteine and the closing phenylalanine or tryptophan. A D gene is named only where the DNA matches it firmly. Clone size is stated in some rows and not others, as once, few, many or a class when expanded.

j_call: TRBJ1-4; v_call: TRBV21-1; cdr3_length: 15; clone_size: -; d_call: -; cdr3_aa: CASSKVSGRCEKLFF; cdr3_nt: TGTGCCAGCAGCAAAGTTTCAGGGAGGTGCGAAAAACTGTTTTTT
j_call: TRBJ2-3; v_call: TRBV28; cdr3_length: 13; clone_size: -; d_call: -; cdr3_aa: CASTVDSTDTQYF; cdr3_nt: TGTGCCAGCACCGTGGACTCCACAGATACGCAGTATTTT
j_call: TRBJ1-1; v_call: TRBV5-6; cdr3_length: 14; clone_size: -; d_call: -; cdr3_aa: CASSEINGDTEAFF; cdr3_nt: TGTGCCAGCAGCGAAATTAACGGGGACACTGAAGCTTTCTTT
j_call: TRBJ1-1; v_call: TRBV7-9; cdr3_length: 16; clone_size: -; d_call: -; cdr3_aa: CASSLVAGIRNTEAFF; cdr3_nt: TGTGCCAGCAGCTTAGTGGCAGGGATTAGGAACACTGAAGCTTTCTTT
j_call: TRBJ2-7; v_call: TRBV4-3; cdr3_length: 16; clone_size: many; d_call: TRBD1; cdr3_aa: CASSQLAGQGAGEQYF; cdr3_nt: TGCGCCAGCAGCCAGTTGGCGGGACAGGGGGCTGGAGAGCAGTACTTC
j_call: TRBJ2-7; v_call: TRBV7-3; cdr3_length: 16; clone_size: once; d_call: TRBD1; cdr3_aa: CASSAKPGGESNEQYF; cdr3_nt: TGTGCCAGCAGCGCCAAGCCAGGGGGCGAATCCAACGAGCAGTACTTC
j_call: TRBJ1-6; v_call: TRBV6-5; cdr3_length: 12; clone_size: once; d_call: -; cdr3_aa: CASRQGDSPLHF; cdr3_nt: TGTGCCAGCAGACAGGGAGATTCACCCCTCCACTTT
j_call: TRBJ1-1; v_call: TRBV9; cdr3_length: 15; clone_size: -; d_call: -; cdr3_aa: CASTRLLRMNTEAFF; cdr3_nt: TGTGCCAGCACCCGACTTCTTAGGATGAACACTGAAGCTTTCTTT
j_call: TRBJ1-6; v_call: TRBV27; cdr3_length: 17; clone_size: -; d_call: -; cdr3_aa: CASSSSDRGGYNSPLHF; cdr3_nt: TGTGCCAGCAGTTCTTCCGATAGGGGGGGGTATAATTCACCCCTCCACTTT
j_call: TRBJ1-1; v_call: TRBV19; cdr3_length: 14; clone_size: few; d_call: -; cdr3_aa: CATARLTVNTEAFF; cdr3_nt: TGTGCCACCGCCCGCCTCACGGTGAACACTGAAGCTTTCTTT
j_call: TRBJ1-3; v_call: TRBV3-1/TRBV3-2; cdr3_length: 15; clone_size: -; d_call: -; cdr3_aa: CASSQVPFSGNTIYF; cdr3_nt: TGTGCCAGCAGCCAAGTCCCCTTCTCTGGAAACACCATATATTTT
j_call: TRBJ2-5; v_call: TRBV6-5; cdr3_length: 12; clone_size: once; d_call: TRBD2; cdr3_aa: CASRTSRETQYF; cdr3_nt: TGTGCCAGCAGGACTAGCAGGGAGACCCAGTACTTC
j_call: TRBJ1-1; v_call: TRBV2; cdr3_length: 15; clone_size: few; d_call: TRBD1; cdr3_aa: CASSEEGQGDPEAFF; cdr3_nt: TGTGCCAGCAGTGAGGAGGGGCAGGGGGATCCTGAAGCTTTCTTT
j_call: TRBJ2-3; v_call: TRBV13; cdr3_length: 17; clone_size: once; d_call: TRBD2; cdr3_aa: CASSRSGSGGSTDTQYF; cdr3_nt: TGTGCCAGCAGCCGATCGGGTAGCGGGGGGAGCACAGATACGCAGTATTTT
j_call: TRBJ2-5; v_call: TRBV5-1; cdr3_length: 16; clone_size: -; d_call: -; cdr3_aa: CASSLVVGANQETQYF; cdr3_nt: TGCGCCAGCAGCTTGGTGGTGGGGGCAAACCAAGAGACCCAGTACTTC
j_call: TRBJ1-3; v_call: TRBV9; cdr3_length: 11; clone_size: few; d_call: -; cdr3_aa: CASSGQNTIYF; cdr3_nt: TGTGCCAGCAGCGGGCAAAACACCATATATTTT
j_call: TRBJ2-2; v_call: TRBV7-9; cdr3_length: 18; clone_size: -; d_call: -; cdr3_aa: CASSSNLRGYINTGELFF; cdr3_nt: TGTGCCAGCAGCTCGAATTTGCGGGGCTATATAAACACCGGGGAGCTGTTTTTT
j_call: TRBJ2-1; v_call: TRBV27; cdr3_length: 16; clone_size: -; d_call: -; cdr3_aa: CASSLSGQSSYNEQFF; cdr3_nt: TGTGCCAGCAGTTTATCAGGACAGAGCTCCTACAATGAGCAGTTCTTC
j_call: TRBJ2-1; v_call: TRBV4-2; cdr3_length: 15; clone_size: -; d_call: TRBD1; cdr3_aa: CASSQTGGAESEQFF; cdr3_nt: TGTGCCAGCAGCCAAACAGGGGGCGCCGAGAGTGAGCAGTTCTTC
j_call: TRBJ1-1; v_call: TRBV5-1; cdr3_length: 14; clone_size: -; d_call: TRBD1; cdr3_aa: CASSLWDRTTEAFF; cdr3_nt: TGCGCCAGCAGCTTGTGGGACAGGACCACTGAAGCTTTCTTT
j_call: TRBJ2-7; v_call: TRBV19; cdr3_length: 17; clone_size: -; d_call: -; cdr3_aa: CASSKLGRDLIFYEQYF; cdr3_nt: TGTGCCAGTAGTAAATTAGGCCGGGACTTAATTTTTTACGAGCAGTACTTC
j_call: TRBJ1-1; v_call: TRBV27; cdr3_length: 12; clone_size: once; d_call: -; cdr3_aa: CASSARGTEAFF; cdr3_nt: TGTGCCAGCAGTGCCCGGGGGACTGAAGCTTTCTTT
j_call: TRBJ2-5; v_call: TRBV18; cdr3_length: 14; clone_size: -; d_call: -; cdr3_aa: CASSPLIQEETQYF; cdr3_nt: TGTGCCAGCTCACCACTTATCCAGGAAGAGACCCAGTACTTC
j_call: TRBJ2-3; v_call: TRBV5-6; cdr3_length: 15; clone_size: -; d_call: -; cdr3_aa: CASSSVGLAADTQYF; cdr3_nt: TGTGCCAGCAGCTCTGTAGGCCTAGCTGCGGATACGCAGTATTTT
j_call: TRBJ1-4; v_call: TRBV9; cdr3_length: 14; clone_size: -; d_call: -; cdr3_aa: CASSRGYDNEKLFF; cdr3_nt: TGTGCCAGCAGCAGGGGCTACGATAATGAAAAACTGTTTTTT
j_call: TRBJ1-1; v_call: TRBV5-1; cdr3_length: 14; clone_size: -; d_call: -; cdr3_aa: CASSPLDTNTEAFF; cdr3_nt: TGCGCCAGCAGCCCACTTGACACGAACACTGAAGCTTTCTTT
j_call: TRBJ2-2; v_call: TRBV11-3; cdr3_length: 14; clone_size: -; d_call: -; cdr3_aa: CASSLDPNTGELFF; cdr3_nt: TGTGCCAGCAGCTTAGATCCAAACACCGGGGAGCTGTTTTTT
j_call: TRBJ2-3; v_call: TRBV10-3; cdr3_length: 16; clone_size: -; d_call: -; cdr3_aa: CAISYYLSTSTDTQYF; cdr3_nt: TGTGCCATCAGTTACTACCTATCTACTAGCACAGATACGCAGTATTTT
j_call: TRBJ2-7; v_call: TRBV18; cdr3_length: 13; clone_size: -; d_call: -; cdr3_aa: CASSQDSVREQYF; cdr3_nt: TGTGCCAGCTCACAGGACAGCGTGCGCGAGCAGTACTTC
j_call: TRBJ2-7; v_call: TRBV11-3; cdr3_length: 15; clone_size: few; d_call: TRBD1; cdr3_aa: CASSLGQGEWYEQYF; cdr3_nt: TGTGCCAGCAGCTTAGGACAGGGGGAATGGTACGAGCAGTACTTC
j_call: TRBJ2-1; v_call: TRBV19; cdr3_length: 15; clone_size: -; d_call: TRBD2; cdr3_aa: CASSDRGVSYNEQFF; cdr3_nt: TGTGCCAGTAGTGACCGGGGGGTCTCCTACAATGAGCAGTTCTTC
j_call: TRBJ2-7; v_call: TRBV7-6; cdr3_length: 16; clone_size: -; d_call: -; cdr3_aa: CASSLALPGGPLEQYF; cdr3_nt: TGTGCCAGCAGCTTAGCGTTACCAGGGGGGCCTCTCGAGCAGTACTTC
j_call: TRBJ1-1; v_call: TRBV3-1/TRBV3-2; cdr3_length: 14; clone_size: -; d_call: -; cdr3_aa: CASSRGTANTEAFF; cdr3_nt: TGTGCCAGCAGCCGGGGGACTGCGAACACTGAAGCTTTCTTT